The next 8 T cell receptor beta chains were all read from a single sample in a study of OX40 agonist ivuxolimab in advanced cancers. The method was immunoSEQ multiplex PCR; TCRdb's version includes in-frame clones alone and lacks a portion of them. The profile shows more than 45,000 clones, 82% of them singletons. The source material was CD4+ or CD8+ T cells sorted from blood, sampled in a trial of the OX40 agonist ivuxolimab. The receptors stem from an adult with an advanced solid tumor such as melanoma, head and neck, liver or kidney cancer.

The genes are TRBV12-1 and TRBJ1-1; the listed D gene, TRBD1, was not tested against the DNA. TRBV12-1 is a pseudogene locus. This CDR3 has 16 residues. CDR3 DNA sequence: TGTGCCAGCAGCTTGAATGCACCGGGACAGGGGTTAGAAGCTTTCTTT. Its translation: CASSLNAPGQGLEAFF.

This clone occurred once. The chain recombines TRBV28 with TRBJ2-7; 7 nucleotides agree with TRBD2. Germline V CDR1 and CDR2: MDHEN, SYDVKM. J gave up 2 bases and V 2 bases, and 6 bases lay outside the gene matches. The CDR3 covers 15 residues. The CDR3, as DNA: TGTGCCAGCAGTTTAAGAGGCGGGAGAACCTACGAGCAGTACTTC. Translating it yields CASSLRGGRTYEQYF.

The chain joins TRBV30 to TRBJ1-5; D is perhaps TRBD1 (6 bases). This CDR3 is 12 amino acids long. Germline CDR1 reads GTSNPN; CDR2 reads SVGIG (reference sequence). Trimming cost V 5 bases and J 1 base, with 6 bases left between them. DNA for the CDR3: TGTGCCTGGGGACAGAGCAATCAGCCCCAGCATTTT. It encodes CAWGQSNQPQHF.

This chain joins TRBV11-1 and TRBJ1-1; no clear D. The V end was cut by 6 bases, the J end by 2 bases, with 13 bases between. The CDR3 is 14 residues long. Germline lookup yields CDR1 SGHAT and CDR2 FQDESV (reference sequence). The CDR3 reads CASSRWSINTEAFF. As DNA, the CDR3 is TGTGCCAGCAGTCGTTGGAGTATCAACACTGAAGCTTTCTTT.

V gene TRBV2 combines with J gene TRBJ1-1, with D unclear. Trimming removed 5 bases from V and 7 bases from J, with 14 bases in between. In germline, CDR1 is SNHLY, CDR2 FYNNEI. The CDR3 spans 13 residues. The CDR3, as DNA: TGTGCCAGCAGTTTTTTATCCCAACATGAAGCTTTCTTT. This gives the protein CASSFLSQHEAFF.

The V call is TRBV7-2, the J call TRBJ2-7, with D possibly matching TRBD1 (5 bases). Germline CDR1 is SGHTA and CDR2 is FQGNSA. Trimming shortened V by 5 bases and J by 2 bases, and 13 bases separated the two germline ends. This CDR3 has 14 amino acids. CDR3 in DNA: TGTGCCAGCAGCCCCAGGGCGGACGCCTACGAGCAGTACTTC. Protein: CASSPRADAYEQYF.

This rearrangement joins TRBV5-1 to TRBJ2-4, with a possible D match to TRBD2 (6 bases). The CDR3 loop spans 14 amino acids. V was pared by 4 bases and J by 10 bases, with 18 bases between. CDR1 is SGHRS, CDR2 YFSETQ, per germline. CDR3 DNA sequence: TGCGCCAGCAGCCTCCGAGATGGCCGGGGGATTCAGTACTTC. Amino acid sequence: CASSLRDGRGIQYF.

This clone was detected only once. This chain joins TRBV4-3 and TRBJ2-3; the match to TRBD2 covers 14 bases. The CDR3 is 17 amino acids. CDR1 LGHNA and CDR2 YSLEER come from the germline V gene. V lost 3 bases and J lost 5; bases outside the gene matches: 7. In DNA form, the CDR3 reads TGCGCCAGCAGCCAGTCGGGGACTAGCGGGGGAATAGATACGCAGTATTTT. Its translation is CASSQSGTSGGIDTQYF.